The clone carrying this T cell receptor (beta chain) was counted only a few times. V lost 4 bases and J lost 4; bases outside the gene matches: 5. The CDR3 totals 15 residues. Germline-derived CDR1 and CDR2 are LGHDT and YNNKEL (reference sequence). This entry comes from a study of blood T cell repertoires in COVID-19. Methods used by the authors: Estimation of nucleated cell counts was performed using reference gene primer amplification. The data were produced by immunoSEQ multiplex PCR, yet TCRdb's version contains in-frame clones alone and is incomplete. V and J calls and clone size are given by that table; D and trimming were obtained from the DNA. This sample yields 150,000 to 180,000 clones, of which roughly four fifths are seen a single time; 9.5% to 13% belongs to the top ten.

The chain is built from TRBV3-1 (or the pseudogene TRBV3-2) and TRBJ1-3, with TRBD1 identical over 9 bases. Source material: peripheral blood. This TCR was recovered from a woman aged 60-75 years with COVID-19, enrolled during active disease. CDR3 residues: CASSLLGTGGNTIYF. For the CDR3, the DNA is TGTGCCAGCAGCCTTTTGGGGACAGGGGGAAACACCATATATTTT.